The TCR beta chain under discussion was sequenced for a study of T cells after yellow fever vaccination. Germline lookup yields CDR1 DFQATT and CDR2 SNEGSKA (reference sequence). V was clipped by 5 bases and J by 9 bases; unmatched bases: 16. The CDR3 sequence is 15 residues long. This clonotype was recorded a few times. TCRdb analysed the 5' RACE reads with MiXCR anew, one entry per CDR3 protein. The sample shows more than 80,000 distinct CDR3 sequences, under 6.5% of them seen only once. The TCR comes from a man younger than 35 who received the YFV17D yellow fever vaccine. The starting material was CD8+ T cells sorted from PBMCs, obtained 10 days after the yellow fever booster vaccination. The chain combines TRBV20-1 with TRBJ2-5, with TRBD1 identical over 9 bases. CDR3 sequence reads: CSAPQDRGPFGAQYF. The CDR3 DNA follows: TGCAGTGCTCCCCAGGACAGGGGCCCGTTTGGGGCCCAGTACTTC.